This is a list of T cell receptor beta chains from one sample in a study of response to subunit inactivated influenza vaccine. TCRdb independently ran MiXCR on the RT-PCR reads; one entry per CDR3 protein. The sample has 750,000 to 850,000 distinct CDR3 sequences; roughly 20% are singletons. The sequencing here drew on PBMCs from blood, taken 5 days after vaccination. Receptors originate from a man over 45 who received an inactivated influenza vaccine. CDR3s include the opening cysteine and the closing phenylalanine or tryptophan. Fields, in order: V gene, clone size, J gene, D gene, CDR3 DNA, CDR3 protein. A D gene is named only where the DNA matches it firmly. Only some rows state a clone size, as once, few, many or a class for expanded clones.

>TRBV20-1|few|TRBJ2-7|.
TGCAGTGCTCCTCCCCCGACAGCGACCTACGAGCAGTACTTC
CSAPPPTATYEQYF
>TRBV7-2|.|TRBJ1-1|.
TGTGCCAGCAGCTTAGTCTTACGGTTGAACACTGAAGCTTTCTTT
CASSLVLRLNTEAFF
>TRBV20-1|.|TRBJ2-7|.
TGCAGTGCTAGACAGACAAAATCCTACGAGCAGTACTTC
CSARQTKSYEQYF
>TRBV5-1|.|TRBJ2-2|TRBD2
TGCGCCAGCAGCTTATCCCATGGCGGGGGGGCCGCCGGGGAGCTGTTTTTT
CASSLSHGGGAAGELFF
>TRBV21-1|many|TRBJ2-3|.
TGTGCCAGCAGCAAAGCGCGGGAAATCAGACTAGCTGGCACAGATACGCAGTATTTT
CASSKAREIRLAGTDTQYF
>TRBV7-2|few|TRBJ2-1|TRBD2
TGTGCCAGCAGCTATCAGGCGGGGGGGAGGAACAATGAGCAGTTCTTC
CASSYQAGGRNNEQFF
>TRBV5-1|.|TRBJ2-6|.
TGCGCCAGCAGCGATACAGGGTCTGGGGCCAACGTCCTGACTTTC
CASSDTGSGANVLTF
>TRBV20-1|.|TRBJ2-2|.
TGCAGTGCGGGCGGATTCACCGGGGAGCTGTTTTTT
CSAGGFTGELFF
>TRBV7-2|.|TRBJ2-7|TRBD2
TGTGCCAGCAGCCCTACAACTAGCGGGTACGAGCAGTACTTC
CASSPTTSGYEQYF
>TRBV7-2|.|TRBJ2-1|TRBD2
TGTGCCAGCAGCTTTCTTATGCGGACTAGCGGGAACAATGAGCAGTTCTTC
CASSFLMRTSGNNEQFF
>TRBV20-1|many|TRBJ1-5|.
TGCAGTGCTAGCGTGGGGGCGCGACAGCCCCAGCATTTT
CSASVGARQPQHF
>TRBV11-2|many|TRBJ2-3|TRBD2
TGTGCCAGCAGCCCCACCCGGGGGGAGACAGATACGCAGTATTTT
CASSPTRGETDTQYF
>TRBV4-3|few|TRBJ2-2|.
TGCGCCAGCAGCCAAGATTTTCCGAACACCGGGGAGCTGTTTTTT
CASSQDFPNTGELFF
>TRBV4-1|.|TRBJ2-1|.
TGCGCCAGCAGCCAAGAGTATCGGGATGAGCAGTTCTTC
CASSQEYRDEQFF
>TRBV2|.|TRBJ1-1|.
TGTGCCAGCAACTCGGGGGCGAACACTGAAGCTTTCTTT
CASNSGANTEAFF